The present T cell receptor beta chain was sequenced within a study of T cell repertoires in cytomegalovirus infection (dated by TCRdb to between 2017 and 2020). In terms of the full investigation: Peptide stimulations targeted recently identified HLA-C-restricted CMV epitopes, whose presentation resists viral immunomodulation, together with well-studied HLA-B-restricted epitopes. Donor HLA type was relevant to the analysis, because carriage of CMV infection together with the matching HLA type was indicated by public TCR beta signatures. Beyond this particular receptor, the publication reports: Cumulative frequency of public TCR beta family members discriminated carriers of CMV infection plus the relevant HLA type in this cohort and an independent roughly 320-donor cohort. The ex vivo response was dominated by HLA-C-restricted CMV-specific TCR beta clonotypes, and the single most frequent clonotype in two of eight donors was supplied by these HLA-C-restricted clonotypes.

V and J lose 2 bases and 1 base, and a span of 9 bases separates them. The CDR3 runs 14 residues from the cysteine to the phenylalanine. CDR3 DNA is the only sequence kept; it has 42 bases, read in frame from the first base. Via the germline V gene, CDR1 is SGHDT and CDR2 YYEEEE. With respect to this clonotype: Its target antigen remains unknown. Per-base qualities were not stored, and no clone one base away is much larger.

Data came from an Illumina HiSeq 1500. Through fastp at Q25 and MiXCR, TCRdb rebuilt clones from the public reads, retaining in-frame beta chains. CDR3 protein sequences are deduplicated, and each keeps its most common genes and DNA. This sample holds roughly 350,000 distinct CDR3 sequences; about a third were observed only once. In total, the top ten clones hold about 13% of the sample. The meaning of the sample's treatment or condition label: in vitro stimulation with specific CMV peptide epitopes to enrich CMV-specific T cells. In this chain, TRBV5-6 is recombined with TRBJ1-2, with no D gene named confidently. This TCR was sampled from a human donor in good health (CMV status not recorded). Some clones in this sample may be carry-over from other donors' samples. Sequencing was performed on cultured PBMCs, taken from culture after CMV antigen stimulation. The CDR3 region reads CASSFLRGNYGYTF. The DNA is as follows: TGTGCCAGCAGCTTCCTTCGCGGTAACTATGGCTACACCTTC.